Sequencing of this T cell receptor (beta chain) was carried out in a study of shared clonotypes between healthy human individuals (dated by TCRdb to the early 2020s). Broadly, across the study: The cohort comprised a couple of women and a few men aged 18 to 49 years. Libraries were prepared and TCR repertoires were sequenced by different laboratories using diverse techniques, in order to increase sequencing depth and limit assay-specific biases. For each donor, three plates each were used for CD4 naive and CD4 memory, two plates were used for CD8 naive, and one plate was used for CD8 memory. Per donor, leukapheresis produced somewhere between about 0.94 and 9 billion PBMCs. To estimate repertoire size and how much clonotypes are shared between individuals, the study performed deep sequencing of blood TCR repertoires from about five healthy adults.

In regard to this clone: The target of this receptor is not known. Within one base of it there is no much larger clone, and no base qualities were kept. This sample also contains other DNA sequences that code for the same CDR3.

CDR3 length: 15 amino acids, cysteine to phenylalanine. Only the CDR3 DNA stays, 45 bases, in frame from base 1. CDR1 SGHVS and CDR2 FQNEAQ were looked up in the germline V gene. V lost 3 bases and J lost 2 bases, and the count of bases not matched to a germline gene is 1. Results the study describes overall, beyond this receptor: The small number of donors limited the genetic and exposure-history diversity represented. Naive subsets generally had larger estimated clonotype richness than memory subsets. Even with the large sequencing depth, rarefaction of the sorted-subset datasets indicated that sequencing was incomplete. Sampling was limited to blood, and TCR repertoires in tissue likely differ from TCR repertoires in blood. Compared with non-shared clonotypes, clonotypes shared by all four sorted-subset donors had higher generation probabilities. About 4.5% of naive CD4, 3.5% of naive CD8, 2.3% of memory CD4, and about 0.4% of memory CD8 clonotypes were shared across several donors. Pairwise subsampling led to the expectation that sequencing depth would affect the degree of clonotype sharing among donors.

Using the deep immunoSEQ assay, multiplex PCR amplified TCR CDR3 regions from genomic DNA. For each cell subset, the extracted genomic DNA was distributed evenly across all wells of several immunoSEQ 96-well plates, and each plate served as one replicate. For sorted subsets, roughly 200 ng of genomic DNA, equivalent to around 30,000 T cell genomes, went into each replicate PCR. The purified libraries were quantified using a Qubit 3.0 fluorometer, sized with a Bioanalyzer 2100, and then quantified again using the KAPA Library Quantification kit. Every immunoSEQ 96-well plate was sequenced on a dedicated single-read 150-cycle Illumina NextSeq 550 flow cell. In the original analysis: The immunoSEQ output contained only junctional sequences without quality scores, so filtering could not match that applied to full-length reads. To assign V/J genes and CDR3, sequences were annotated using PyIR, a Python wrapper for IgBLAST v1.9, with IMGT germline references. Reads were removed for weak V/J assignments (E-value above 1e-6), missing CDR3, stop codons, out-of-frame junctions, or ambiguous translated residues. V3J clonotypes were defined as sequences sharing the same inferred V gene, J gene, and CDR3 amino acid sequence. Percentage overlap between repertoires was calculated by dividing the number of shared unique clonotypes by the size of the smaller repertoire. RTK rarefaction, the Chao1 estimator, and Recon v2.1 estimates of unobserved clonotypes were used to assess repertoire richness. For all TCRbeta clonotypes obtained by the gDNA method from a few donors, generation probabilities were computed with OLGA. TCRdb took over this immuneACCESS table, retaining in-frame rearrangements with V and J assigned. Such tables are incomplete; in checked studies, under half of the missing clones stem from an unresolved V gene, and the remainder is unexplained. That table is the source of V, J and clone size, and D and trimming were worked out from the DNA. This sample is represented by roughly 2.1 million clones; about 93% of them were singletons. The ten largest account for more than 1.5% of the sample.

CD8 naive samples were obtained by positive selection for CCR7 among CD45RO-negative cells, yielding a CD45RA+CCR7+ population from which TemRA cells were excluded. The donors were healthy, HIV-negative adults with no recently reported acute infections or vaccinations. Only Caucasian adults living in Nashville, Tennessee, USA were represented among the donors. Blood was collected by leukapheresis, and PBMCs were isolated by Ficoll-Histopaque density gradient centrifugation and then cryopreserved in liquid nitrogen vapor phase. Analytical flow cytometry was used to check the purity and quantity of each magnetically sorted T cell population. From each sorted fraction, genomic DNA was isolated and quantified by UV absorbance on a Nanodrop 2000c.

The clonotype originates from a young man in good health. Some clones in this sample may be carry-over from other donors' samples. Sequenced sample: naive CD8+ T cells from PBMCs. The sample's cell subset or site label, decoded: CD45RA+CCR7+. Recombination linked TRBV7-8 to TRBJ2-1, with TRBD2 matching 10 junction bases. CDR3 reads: CASSFGLAAYNEQFF. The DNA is TGTGCCAGCAGCTTCGGACTAGCGGCCTACAATGAGCAGTTCTTC.